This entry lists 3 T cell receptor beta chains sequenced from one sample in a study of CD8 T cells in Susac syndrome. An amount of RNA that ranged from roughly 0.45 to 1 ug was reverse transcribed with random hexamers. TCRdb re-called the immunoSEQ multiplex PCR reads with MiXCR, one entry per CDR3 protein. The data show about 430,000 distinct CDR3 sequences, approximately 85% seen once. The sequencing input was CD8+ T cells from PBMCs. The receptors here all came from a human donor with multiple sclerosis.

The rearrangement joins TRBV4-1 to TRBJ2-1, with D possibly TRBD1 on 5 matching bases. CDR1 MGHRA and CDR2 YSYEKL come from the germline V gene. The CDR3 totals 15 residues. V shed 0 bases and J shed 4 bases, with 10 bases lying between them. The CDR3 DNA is TGCGCCAGCAGCCAAGATAGGGGCGCTTACAATGAGCAGTTCTTC. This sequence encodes CASSQDRGAYNEQFF.

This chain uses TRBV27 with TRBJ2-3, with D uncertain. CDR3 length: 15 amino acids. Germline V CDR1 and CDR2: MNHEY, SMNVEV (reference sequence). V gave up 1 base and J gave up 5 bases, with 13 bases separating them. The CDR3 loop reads CASSLLGRTLDTQYF. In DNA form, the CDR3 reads TGTGCCAGCAGTTTATTGGGCAGGACGTTAGATACGCAGTATTTT.

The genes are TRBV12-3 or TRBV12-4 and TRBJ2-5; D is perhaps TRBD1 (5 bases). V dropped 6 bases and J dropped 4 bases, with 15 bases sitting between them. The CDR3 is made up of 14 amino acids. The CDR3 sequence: CASSLDSNGETQYF. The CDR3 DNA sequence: TGTGCCAGCAGCCTAGACAGTAATGGAGAGACCCAGTACTTC.